The rows below give T cell receptor beta chains drawn from one sample of a study of T cell responses to AZD1222 COVID-19 vaccine. TCRdb's copy holds only in-frame clones and misses some; the assay was immunoSEQ multiplex PCR. The table lists 95,000 to 110,000 clones, roughly 88% of them singletons. The sample here was peripheral blood, taken on day 0 of AZD1222 vaccination. The receptors derive from an adult in good health. The CDR3 runs from the conserved cysteine through the conserved F or W. D genes are given only for firm matches. Clone size is shown for a subset of rows, as once, few, many or a class of expanded clone.

>16|few|TRBD1|TRBV19|TRBJ2-7
TGTGCCAGTAGTACCGGGACAGGGGGCGATTCCAACGAGCAGTACTTC
CASSTGTGGDSNEQYF
>14|NA|NA|TRBV5-4|TRBJ1-2
TGTGCCAGCAGCTTGGTGTCGGGGGGCCGTGGCTACACCTTC
CASSLVSGGRGYTF
>14|once|TRBD1|TRBV6-6|TRBJ2-5
TGTGCCAGCAGTCAAGGGACAGCGCAAGAGACCCAGTACTTC
CASSQGTAQETQYF
>14|NA|NA|TRBV6-6|TRBJ1-1
TGTGCCAGCAGTTACAACAGGGTAAACACTGAAGCTTTCTTT
CASSYNRVNTEAFF
>14|NA|NA|TRBV6-1|TRBJ2-1
TGTGCCAGCAGTGAAGCGGGATTCAACAATGAGCAGTTCTTC
CASSEAGFNNEQFF
>14|NA|NA|TRBV4-2|TRBJ1-2
TGTGCCAGCGCCCCCGGTGGGGTTAACTATGGCTACACCTTC
CASAPGGVNYGYTF
>15|NA|NA|TRBV3-1/TRBV3-2|TRBJ2-1
TGTGCCAGCAGCCAATGGGACTCCTACTACAATGAGCAGTTCTTC
CASSQWDSYYNEQFF
>12|NA|NA|TRBV28|TRBJ1-3
TGTGCCAGCAGTTTATTGGGGAACACCATATATTTT
CASSLLGNTIYF
>15|NA|NA|TRBV7-9|TRBJ1-4
TGTGCCAGCAGCTCACTTGAGGCAACTAATGAAAAACTGTTTTTT
CASSSLEATNEKLFF
>15|NA|NA|TRBV3-1/TRBV3-2|TRBJ1-4
TGTGCCAGCAGCCTTACGGGTCGAGCTAATGAAAAACTGTTTTTT
CASSLTGRANEKLFF
>15|NA|NA|TRBV5-6|TRBJ2-7
TGTGCCAGCAGCTCCACGGGCAGGGATGGTCACGAGCAGTACTTC
CASSSTGRDGHEQYF
>15|NA|NA|TRBV2|TRBJ1-6
TGTGCCAGCAGTGTGGGGACGCAAGGAAGCTCACCCCTCCACTTT
CASSVGTQGSSPLHF
>17|NA|NA|TRBV11-2|TRBJ1-3
TGTGCCAGCAGCTTACCCTTTCGCGTTTACTCTGGAAACACCATATATTTT
CASSLPFRVYSGNTIYF
>15|NA|NA|TRBV18|TRBJ1-4
TGTGCCAGCTCACCCGGACAGAGAAAAAATGAAAAACTGTTTTTT
CASSPGQRKNEKLFF
>16|NA|NA|TRBV7-2|TRBJ1-4
TGTGCCAGCAGCTTAGGGGTGACAGTCACGGGGGAAAAACTGTTTTTT
CASSLGVTVTGEKLFF
>14|NA|NA|TRBV2|TRBJ1-5
TGTGCCAGCCGCTCACAGGGTTCGGTACAGCCCCAGCATTTT
CASRSQGSVQPQHF
>14|NA|NA|TRBV2|TRBJ2-3
TGTGCCAGCATGGTCGGGGCCAGCACAGATACGCAGTATTTT
CASMVGASTDTQYF
>12|NA|NA|TRBV6-2/TRBV6-3|TRBJ1-2
TGTGCCAGCAGCCAAGACCTCTATGGCTACACCTTC
CASSQDLYGYTF
>13|NA|NA|TRBV11-1|TRBJ1-2
TGTGCCAGCAGCCAGTGGACCCGAGGAGGCTACACCTTC
CASSQWTRGGYTF
>15|NA|TRBD1|TRBV5-1|TRBJ1-3
TGCGCCAGCAGCTCACAGGGGGCTGTTGGAAACACCATATATTTT
CASSSQGAVGNTIYF
>16|NA|NA|TRBV4-2|TRBJ2-7
TGTGCCAGCAGCCAAGATCAGGGGCCTCTTTCCTACGAGCAGTACTTC
CASSQDQGPLSYEQYF
>14|NA|NA|TRBV14|TRBJ1-2
TGTGCCAGCAGCCAGACTACAGCCTCCTATGGCTACACCTTC
CASSQTTASYGYTF